This T cell receptor (beta chain) is from a study of shared clonotypes between healthy human individuals. Study background: Researchers assigned three CD4 naive, three CD4 memory, two CD8 naive and one CD8 memory plate to each donor.

Naive CD8 cells comprised CD45RO-negative, CCR7-positively selected cells, excluding terminally differentiated effector memory CD45RA+ cells. This CDR3 spans 16 amino acids. Trimming at V came to 5 bases and at J to 0 bases, leaving 6 bases not matched to a gene. The germline V gene has CDR1 SEHNR and CDR2 FQNEAQ (reference sequence). Profiled with immunoSEQ multiplex PCR; TCRdb holds only in-frame clones, not every one. The data contain some 1,900,000 clones, roughly 94% of them singletons. The sequence was obtained from a man aged 18 to 29 in good health. The chain uses TRBV7-9 and TRBJ2-2; TRBD1 agrees at 7 bases. The specimen was naive CD8+ T cells sorted from blood. CDR3 in DNA: TGTGCCAGCAGCCAAGCCGGGACAGCGAACACCGGGGAGCTGTTTTTT. Translated, it gives CASSQAGTANTGELFF.